The next 14 T cell receptor beta chains were all read from a single sample in a study of Japanese encephalitis immunity and Zika vaccine responses. CFSE-labeled PBMCs were cultured about six days with peptide pools, each at 0.8 to 1 ug/mL. Live CD56-CD19-CD16-CD3+CD4+ cells with low CFSE were sorted unfixed as proliferating CD4 T cells. TCRdb re-called the 5' RACE reads with MiXCR, one entry per CDR3 protein. The data show 450 to 500 distinct CDR3 sequences, about 3% seen once. Specimen: antigen-activated CD4+ T cells from blood, cultured, collected during a Zika inactivated vaccine study. The receptors were gathered from an adult woman who received an inactivated Zika virus vaccine.

This clonotype qualifies as large (0.1 to 1%). The chain joins TRBV6-5 to TRBJ1-1, with 8 bases matching TRBD1. Germline V gene data show CDR1 as MNHEY and CDR2 as SVGAGI. The junction had 8 bases not matched to a gene; V was cut back by 6 bases and J by 5 bases. This CDR3 spans 14 amino acids. The CDR3 DNA reads TGTGCCAGCAGCCAATTCAGGGGGCGAACTGAAGCTTTCTTT. Its protein is CASSQFRGRTEAFF.

In this sample, this clonotype is medium-sized (0.01 to 0.1%). V and J are TRBV20-1 and TRBJ1-4, with D possibly TRBD1 on 5 matching bases. Between the trimmed V and J ends, which lost 5 bases and 6 bases, there was a span of 19 bases. The CDR3 totals 15 residues. Germline lookup yields CDR1 DFQATT and CDR2 SNEGSKA (reference sequence). The DNA for the CDR3 is TGCAGTGCTCCATCGGGGGGTGGACGGTATGAAAAACTGTTTTTT. This encodes CSAPSGGGRYEKLFF.

The CDR3 bases are TGTGCCAGAGATAGGGAAAGGGGAGGAGAGCAGTACTTC. Translated, it gives CARDRERGGEQYF. The chain combines TRBV6-1 with TRBJ2-7, with D possibly TRBD2 on 6 matching bases. This CDR3 comprises 13 residues. V lost 9 bases, J lost 7 bases, and 19 bases lay in between. Germline V gene lookup returns CDR1 MNHNS and CDR2 SASEGT.

In its sample, this clonotype is large. The chain recombines TRBV7-3 with TRBJ2-1, with D uncertain. V shed 4 bases and J shed 6 bases, with 10 bases lying between them. Germline V lookup: CDR1 SGHTA, CDR2 FQGTGA. The CDR3 loop spans 13 amino acids. CDR3 sequence reads: CASSSTGGNEQFF. CDR3 DNA: TGTGCCAGCAGCTCCACCGGTGGCAATGAGCAGTTCTTC.

This clonotype has more than one count but fewer than ten. V and J are TRBV6-5 and TRBJ1-3; D remains unclear. Per germline, CDR1 MNHEY and CDR2 SVGAGI. The V end was cut by 6 bases, the J end by 4 bases, with 10 bases between. The CDR3 length is 13 residues. CDR3 sequence: CASRAPQGNTIYF. CDR3 DNA sequence: TGTGCCAGCAGAGCACCACAGGGAAACACCATATATTTT.

By share, this clonotype ranks as medium-sized. DNA for the CDR3: TGTGCCTGGAGTGCTACCTACGAGCAGTACTTC. This encodes CAWSATYEQYF. The V and J genes are TRBV30 and TRBJ2-7; D gene unclear. V was trimmed by 1 base and J by 2 bases, leaving 3 bases between them. CDR1 and CDR2 from the germline V gene are GTSNPN and SVGIG (reference sequence). The CDR3 loop spans 11 amino acids.

This clonotype is labeled as medium-sized. This chain joins TRBV3-1 and TRBJ2-7, with TRBD2 matching over 7 bases. The J segment lost 2 bases and the V segment lost 3 bases, leaving 7 bases of the junction unmatched. Germline values: CDR1 LGHDT, CDR2 YNNKEL (reference sequence). This CDR3 comprises 15 residues. Here the CDR3 DNA reads TGTGCCAGCAGCCATACTCAACTAGCGACCTACGAGCAGTACTTC. Its protein product is CASSHTQLATYEQYF.

Many counts were recorded for this clonotype. The chain combines TRBV5-6 with TRBJ2-7; possibly TRBD2 for D (5 bases). V was trimmed by 3 bases and J by 0 bases, leaving 13 bases between them. Germline V CDR1 and CDR2: SGHDT, YYEEEE. The CDR3 contains 15 residues. This CDR3 reads CASSYLIGSSYEQYF. CDR3 nucleotide sequence: TGTGCCAGCAGCTACCTCATAGGGAGCTCCTACGAGCAGTACTTC.

This clonotype is large. Relative to the germline gene, one junction end is altered; a read error may explain this. The chain uses TRBV7-9 and TRBJ2-7, with TRBD1 matching 9 bases. The CDR3 extends over 12 amino acids. Germline lookup yields CDR1 SEHNR and CDR2 FQNEAQ (reference sequence). For the CDR3, the DNA is TGTGCCAGCAGCCTCGAACAGGGGGCGACGCACTTC. Translated: CASSLEQGATHF.

This clonotype has a count of ten or more. This chain connects TRBV24-1 to TRBJ1-2; D gene unclear. V shed 3 bases and J shed 4 bases, with 14 bases lying between them. The CDR3 length is 15 residues. The V gene's germline CDR1 is KGHDR and CDR2 SFDVKD. The CDR3 protein is CATSDPAESPYGYTF. The CDR3 DNA follows: TGTGCCACCAGTGATCCGGCGGAATCACCCTATGGCTACACCTTC.

This clonotype counts as large. V is TRBV20-1 and J is TRBJ1-4; D unclear. The V end was cut by 7 bases, the J end by 7 bases, with 16 bases between. Germline V CDR1 and CDR2: DFQATT, SNEGSKA (reference sequence). The CDR3 consists of 13 residues. CDR3 nucleotide sequence: TGCAGTGGCCCCGGAGAGGGAAGTGAAAAACTGTTTTTT. Translating gives CSGPGEGSEKLFF.

By its share, this clonotype is medium-sized (0.01 to 0.1%). The V gene is TRBV20-1, the J gene TRBJ1-4, with D perhaps TRBD1 (5 bases). The ends were cut back, 1 base at V and 6 bases at J, with 15 bases in the middle. The CDR3 spans 15 residues. Germline CDR1 reads DFQATT; CDR2 reads SNEGSKA (reference sequence). As DNA, the CDR3 is TGCAGTGCTAGAGGATTCGGGGCCCTCTATGAAAAACTGTTTTTT. Amino acid sequence: CSARGFGALYEKLFF.

This clonotype rates as medium-sized. V is TRBV29-1 and J is TRBJ2-7; 7 bases match TRBD1. The CDR3 contains 12 residues. In germline, CDR1 is SQVTM, CDR2 ANQGSEA. Unmatched junction bases numbered 6, after V lost 6 bases and J lost 4 bases. CDR3 nucleotide sequence: TGCAGCGTGGTGACAGGGAATTACGAGCAGTACTTC. Translation gives CSVVTGNYEQYF.

This clonotype is a singleton in its sample. The rearrangement links TRBV9 to TRBJ1-1; D remains ambiguous. CDR1 SGDLS and CDR2 YYNGEE come from the germline V gene. There are 14 residues in the CDR3. With 2 bases removed from V and 1 base from J, the gap between germline ends came to 9 bases. This CDR3 reads CASSVLPENTEAFF. DNA of the CDR3: TGTGCCAGCAGCGTGCTACCGGAGAACACTGAAGCTTTCTTT.